These T cell receptor beta chains were read from a single sample in a study of T-cell memory formation after mild COVID-19. TCRdb analysed the 5' RACE reads with MiXCR anew, one entry per CDR3 protein. The data show a few hundred thousand distinct CDR3 sequences, roughly 10% seen once. The source material was PBMCs or a T cell subset sorted from them (not recorded which). The receptors come from a man aged 18-30 years who had mild COVID-19 (a few samples of this study predate the infection). Cell type and time point are not known. The CDR3 runs from the conserved cysteine through the conserved F or W. D genes are given only for firm matches.

length	D	V	J	CDR3
13	NA	TRBV10-3	TRBJ2-1	CAISADSGNEQFF
15	NA	TRBV5-4	TRBJ2-5	CASSSGGASEETQYF
11	NA	TRBV19	TRBJ2-1	CASSWNNEQFF
14	TRBD2	TRBV12-3/TRBV12-4	TRBJ2-3	CASTLSGGADTQYF
12	TRBD1	TRBV20-1	TRBJ2-7	CSATGGRYEQYF
15	NA	TRBV7-2	TRBJ2-1	CASSQPGGPYNEQFF
15	NA	TRBV28	TRBJ1-5	CASSQQQYVLQPQHF
11	NA	TRBV12-3/TRBV12-4	TRBJ2-1	CASSFYDEQFF
13	NA	TRBV7-3	TRBJ2-3	CASSSERARTQYF
12	NA	TRBV11-2	TRBJ2-6	CANADRWNVLTF
11	TRBD1	TRBV20-1	TRBJ2-3	CSADRSDTQYF
18	NA	TRBV21-1	TRBJ2-3	CASSKESISGGNTDTQYF
13	NA	TRBV5-1	TRBJ2-7	CASSRSDSYEQYF
15	NA	TRBV12-5	TRBJ2-7	CASAASTWASYEQYF
13	NA	TRBV5-1	TRBJ1-1	CASRLQGGTEAFF
12	NA	TRBV29-1	TRBJ2-3	CSVEESTDTQYF
12	NA	TRBV3-1	TRBJ1-2	CASSQATQSYTF
13	TRBD1	TRBV5-1	TRBJ1-2	CASSSGTAYGYTF
16	NA	TRBV6-6	TRBJ2-3	CASSYDRGVSTDTQYF
12	NA	TRBV7-2	TRBJ2-3	CASSYRTDTQYF
14	NA	TRBV7-6	TRBJ2-3	CASSSGQGTDTQYF
12	NA	TRBV7-2	TRBJ2-7	CASSLSGREEAF
13	NA	TRBV18	TRBJ2-1	CASSPSSYNEQFF
15	NA	TRBV2	TRBJ2-6	CASNSGWSGANVLTF
17	TRBD1	TRBV5-1	TRBJ2-6	CASSPTGVSSGANVLTF
13	NA	TRBV5-5	TRBJ1-1	CASSMLGRTEAFF
11	NA	TRBV19	TRBJ1-2	CASKTGDGYTF
14	NA	TRBV18	TRBJ1-2	CASSPPHEGYGYTF
12	NA	TRBV7-2	TRBJ1-2	CASSFQGRSYTF